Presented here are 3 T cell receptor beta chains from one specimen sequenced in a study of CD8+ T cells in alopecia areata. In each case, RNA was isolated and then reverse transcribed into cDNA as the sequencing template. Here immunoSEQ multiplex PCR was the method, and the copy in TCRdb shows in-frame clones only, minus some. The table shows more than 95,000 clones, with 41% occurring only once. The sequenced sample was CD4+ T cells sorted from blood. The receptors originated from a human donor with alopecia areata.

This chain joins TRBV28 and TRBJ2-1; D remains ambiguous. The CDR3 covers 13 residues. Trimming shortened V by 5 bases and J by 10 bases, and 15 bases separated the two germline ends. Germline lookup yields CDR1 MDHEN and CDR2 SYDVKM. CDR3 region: CASSLTARAEQFF. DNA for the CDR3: TGTGCCAGCAGTCTTACGGCCCGTGCGGAGCAGTTCTTC.

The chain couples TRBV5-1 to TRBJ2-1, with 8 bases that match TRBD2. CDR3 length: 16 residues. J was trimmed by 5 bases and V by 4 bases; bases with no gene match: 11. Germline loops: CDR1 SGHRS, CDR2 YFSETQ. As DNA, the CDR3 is TGCGCCAGCAGCCTCTATCGACTAGCGACCCACAATGAGCAGTTCTTC. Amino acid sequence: CASSLYRLATHNEQFF. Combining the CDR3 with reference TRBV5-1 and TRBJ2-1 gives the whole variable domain KAGVTQTPRYLIKTRGQQVTLSCSPISGHRSVSWYQQTPGQGLQFLFEYFSETQRNKGNFPGRFSGRQFSNSRSEMNVSTLELGDSALYLCASSLYRLATHNEQFFGPGTRLTVL.

CDR3 in amino acids: CAWAQGAKNIQYF. In nucleotides, the CDR3 is TGTGCCTGGGCCCAGGGGGCCAAAAACATTCAGTACTTC. This chain connects TRBV30 to TRBJ2-4; D might be TRBD1 (6 bases). The CDR3 has 13 residues. V shed 5 bases and J shed 1 base, with 9 bases lying between them. CDR1 and CDR2 from the germline V gene are GTSNPN and SVGIG (reference sequence).